What follows are 21 T cell receptor beta chains derived from one specimen sequenced in a study of post-analysis software for immune sequencing data. Study results and limitations: In patients, about five TRBV segments were more frequent than in controls, with TRBV5-6, TRBV5-1 and TRBV20-1 among them.

Incorporated into the TCR beta cDNA libraries were unique molecular identifiers, which served to reduce PCR and sequencing biases. Each CDR3 protein gets one entry after TCRdb re-called the PCR reads with MiXCR. Altogether about half a million distinct CDR3 sequences are present, less than 40% being singletons, with the ten largest covering about 5.6%. Their recognized antigens are unknown. The sample taken for sequencing was blood. The source is a girl under 18 with multiple sclerosis.

The chain has TRBV5-5 and TRBJ2-2; TRBD2 agrees at 11 bases. The CDR3 totals 17 residues. With V trimmed by 4 bases and J by 3 bases, 8 bases remained unmatched. Germline CDR1 is SGHKS and CDR2 is YYEKEE (reference sequence). The CDR3, as DNA: TGTGCCAGCAGCCCCGGACTAGCGGGTCTTTACACCGGGGAGCTGTTTTTT. Residues: CASSPGLAGLYTGELFF.

This clonotype was found once. The rearrangement joins TRBV20-1 to TRBJ2-3, with D possibly TRBD2 on 6 matching bases. The germline V gene has CDR1 DFQATT and CDR2 SNEGSKA (reference sequence). V lost 6 bases to trimming and J lost 8 bases, with 21 bases between them. The CDR3 covers 14 residues. As DNA, the CDR3 is TGCAGTGCCCAAAAAAGAGCCGCAGCGGGTACGCAGTATTTT. Translating it yields CSAQKRAAAGTQYF.

The chain is built from TRBV28 and TRBJ2-4, with unresolved D. The assigned J gene may be wrong: the sequence end matches TRBJ2-7 better. CDR3 length: 14 amino acids. The germline gives CDR1 MDHEN, CDR2 SYDVKM. CDR3 region: CASSVTDATYEQYF. The DNA for the CDR3 is TGTGCCAGCAGTGTGACGGACGCAACCTACGAGCAGTACTTC.

This clonotype occurred a few times. The chain couples TRBV6-4 to TRBJ2-3; D unresolved. Germline V gives CDR1 MRHNA, CDR2 SNTAGT. V was shortened by 6 bases and J by 6 bases, with 16 bases between the two germline ends. The CDR3 has 14 amino acids. This chain's CDR3 is CASRLTAVGDTQYF. The CDR3, as DNA: TGTGCCAGCAGGCTGACCGCCGTGGGGGATACGCAGTATTTT.

This chain links TRBV6-6 with TRBJ2-3; 10 bases match TRBD2. Looked up from germline, CDR1 is MNHNY and CDR2 is SVGAGI (reference sequence). There are 16 residues in the CDR3. J lost 8 bases, V lost 5 bases, and 13 bases had no gene match. CDR3 nucleotide sequence: TGTGCCAGCAGTGTCGGACTAGCGGCCCTTAAATCTACGCAGTATTTT. It yields the protein CASSVGLAALKSTQYF.

The chain uses TRBV28 and TRBJ2-3, with a weak D call TRBD2 (7 bases). CDR3 length: 16 amino acids. V was cut by 3 bases and J by 4 bases, with 17 bases left in between. Looked up from germline, CDR1 is MDHEN and CDR2 is SYDVKM. CDR3 residues: CASSFPQGGGPDTQYF. The CDR3 DNA reads as TGTGCCAGCAGTTTTCCACAGGGAGGGGGGCCAGATACGCAGTATTTT.

Worth noting for this clonotype: One junction end disagrees with the germline gene, perhaps due to a read error. The J gene is TRBJ1-6, the V gene TRBV2; a possible D gene is TRBD1 (5 bases). The CDR3 loop spans 17 amino acids. From germline, CDR1 is SNHLY and CDR2 FYNNEI. The DNA for the CDR3 is TGTGCCAGCATTGAAAACGTCTCAGGGTCCTATAATTCACCCCTCCACTTT. Encoded protein: CASIENVSGSYNSPLHF.

This clonotype has only a few counts. This chain connects TRBV5-1 to TRBJ2-7, with D unclear. This CDR3 contains 14 residues. Trimming removed 0 bases at V and 1 base at J, with 8 bases between. In germline, CDR1 is SGHRS, CDR2 YFSETQ. Here the CDR3 DNA reads TGCGCCAGCAGCTTGGAGGGTCGGTCCTACGAGCAGTACTTC. It translates to CASSLEGRSYEQYF.

The sample holds a few counts of this clonotype. DNA of the CDR3: TGTGCCAGCAGCCCTTACCAGGACTCCAGTACTGAAGCTTTCTTT. Protein product: CASSPYQDSSTEAFF. The chain links TRBV7-9 to TRBJ1-1; D ambiguous. Trimming pared 5 bases from V and 5 bases from J, leaving 18 bases between. The CDR3 length is 15 residues. Germline V gene lookup returns CDR1 SEHNR and CDR2 FQNEAQ (reference sequence).

This clonotype appeared once. This chain connects TRBV12-3 or TRBV12-4 to TRBJ1-5, with D tentatively TRBD1 (6 bases). This CDR3 contains 16 residues. V was shortened by 5 bases and J by 2 bases, with 16 bases between the two germline ends. The CDR3 reads CASSMRQVVGNQPQHF. The CDR3 bases are TGTGCCAGCAGTATGAGACAGGTTGTGGGCAATCAGCCCCAGCATTTT.

This clonotype was found many times. This sequence joins TRBV5-1 and TRBJ2-7; no firm D call. With 4 bases removed from V and 1 base from J, the gap between germline ends came to 9 bases. Per the germline V gene, CDR1 is SGHRS and CDR2 is YFSETQ. The CDR3 has 13 residues. The CDR3 sequence is CASSPLGSYEQYF. CDR3 DNA sequence: TGCGCCAGCAGCCCCTTGGGGTCCTACGAGCAGTACTTC.

The chain uses TRBV6-6 and TRBJ1-3, with D unresolved. The germline V gene encodes CDR1 MNHNY and CDR2 SVGAGI (reference sequence). The CDR3 runs to 16 residues. V gave up 5 bases and J gave up 3 bases, with 17 bases separating them. This chain's CDR3 is CASSPTSGVGGNTIYF. The CDR3 nucleotides are TGTGCCAGCAGTCCTACCTCAGGTGTAGGTGGAAACACCATATATTTT.

In this sample, this clonotype turned up once. The CDR3 DNA follows: TGTGCCAGCAGCGTATCAGGCAGGCCTGGCTACACCTTC. It codes for CASSVSGRPGYTF. The gene calls are TRBV9 and TRBJ1-2; D is uncertain. The CDR3 is 13 amino acids. Trimming stripped 1 base from V and 7 bases from J, with 11 bases between. Germline values: CDR1 SGDLS, CDR2 YYNGEE.

The chain uses TRBV20-1 and TRBJ2-7, with 7 bases matching TRBD2. J lost 4 bases, V lost 6 bases, and 15 bases had no gene match. Germline CDR1 and CDR2: DFQATT and SNEGSKA (reference sequence). This CDR3 is built from 15 residues. The CDR3 sequence is CSATGGGAKLYEQYF. As DNA, the CDR3 is TGCAGTGCAACGGGGGGAGGGGCCAAACTTTACGAGCAGTACTTC.

This clonotype has only a few counts. The rearrangement uses TRBV7-2 and TRBJ2-3, with D possibly TRBD2 on 6 matching bases. V was clipped by 5 bases and J by 2 bases, with 20 bases between them. Germline CDR1 SGHTA, CDR2 FQGNSA. The CDR3 runs to 17 residues. Here the CDR3 reads CASSAEWDGGYTDTQYF. In DNA form, the CDR3 reads TGTGCCAGCAGCGCCGAATGGGACGGGGGTTACACAGATACGCAGTATTTT.

This clonotype was picked up many times. The chain employs TRBV7-8 and TRBJ2-7, with D possibly matching TRBD1 (6 bases). The CDR3 has 12 amino acids. Trimming stripped 3 bases from V and 6 bases from J, with 9 bases between. Per germline, CDR1 SGHVS and CDR2 FQNEAQ. Here the CDR3 reads CASSLTGSEQYF. The CDR3 coding sequence is TGTGCCAGCAGCTTGACAGGTTCCGAGCAGTACTTC.

In this sample, this clonotype turned up many times. The chain has TRBV29-1 and TRBJ2-5; no reliable D call. This CDR3 is built from 11 residues. With 3 bases removed from V and 4 bases from J, the gap between germline ends came to 6 bases. Germline CDR1 reads SQVTM; CDR2 reads ANQGSEA. The CDR3 loop reads CSVDVGETQYF. The CDR3 nucleotides are TGCAGCGTTGATGTAGGAGAGACCCAGTACTTC.

This clonotype was seen only a few times. The chain has TRBV12-3 or TRBV12-4 and TRBJ2-1, with 11 bases identical to TRBD2. The CDR3 has 17 residues. V was pared by 7 bases and J by 3 bases, with 11 bases of the junction left unmatched. CDR3 residues: CASINLGLAGGYNEQFF. Written as DNA, the CDR3 is TGTGCCAGCATCAATTTGGGGCTAGCGGGGGGCTACAATGAGCAGTTCTTC.

The chain uses TRBV3-1 and TRBJ1-6; 7 bases align to TRBD1. This CDR3 spans 13 amino acids. Germline CDR1 LGHDT, CDR2 YNNKEL (reference sequence). The V gene end was trimmed by 5 bases and the J gene end by 10 bases; junction bases not matched to a gene: 5. The CDR3 DNA is TGTGCCAGCAGCAGCCAGGGGGGCTCACCCCTCCACTTT. It encodes CASSSQGGSPLHF. The complete variable domain, with remaining parts taken from reference TRBV3-1 and TRBJ1-6, reads DTAVSQTPKYLVTQMGNDKSIKCEQNLGHDTMYWYKQDSKKFLKIMFSYNNKELIINETVPNRFSPKSPDKAHLNLHINSLELGDSAVYFCASSSQGGSPLHFGNGTRLTVT.

This clonotype was observed a few times. The V gene is TRBV7-9, the J gene TRBJ1-1; TRBD1 matches 8 bases. The germline gives CDR1 SEHNR, CDR2 FQNEAQ (reference sequence). This CDR3 comprises 13 residues. Germline trimming cut 7 bases from V and 8 bases from J; bases unmatched to any gene: 9. The CDR3 loop reads CASTEDGQGEAFF. CDR3 DNA: TGTGCCAGCACCGAAGACGGACAGGGCGAAGCTTTCTTT.

The chain uses TRBV27 and TRBJ2-4, with no clear D. Per the germline V gene, CDR1 is MNHEY and CDR2 is SMNVEV (reference sequence). The CDR3 consists of 16 residues. The ends were cut back, 11 bases at V and 0 bases at J, with 20 bases in the middle. As DNA, the CDR3 is TGTGCCGGGCGATGGTCAGACCCTTTAGCCAAAAACATTCAGTACTTC. It yields the protein CAGRWSDPLAKNIQYF.